These T cell receptor beta chains were read from a single sample in a study of CD8+ T cells in alopecia areata. This table comes from immunoSEQ multiplex PCR, and its TCRdb copy is limited to in-frame clones, with some not included. The sample has 9,500 to 15,000 clones; about 53% are singletons. The specimen was skin. These receptor sequences come from a human donor with alopecia areata. Both conserved end residues are part of each CDR3. The order of the fields is D gene, clone size, J gene, V gene, CDR3 DNA, CDR3 protein. The D gene is left open where the match is weak. Only part of the rows carry a size: once, few, many, or a class if the clone is expanded.

d_call: TRBD2; clone_size: NA; j_call: TRBJ2-3; v_call: TRBV5-1; cdr3_nt: TGCGCCAGCAGCACAAGGACTAGCGGGATAACAGATACGCAGTATTTT; cdr3_aa: CASSTRTSGITDTQYF
d_call: NA; clone_size: large; j_call: TRBJ2-3; v_call: TRBV29-1; cdr3_nt: TGCAGCGTTGAAATATTGGATAGGGGTCCAGATACGCAGTATTTT; cdr3_aa: CSVEILDRGPDTQYF
d_call: NA; clone_size: once; j_call: TRBJ2-2; v_call: TRBV23-1; cdr3_nt: TGCGCCAGCAGTCGGGCTAGTGGGAGTTGCACCGGGGAGCTGTTTTTT; cdr3_aa: CASSRASGSCTGELFF
d_call: TRBD1; clone_size: NA; j_call: TRBJ2-3; v_call: TRBV5-4; cdr3_nt: TGTGCCAGCAGCTCCTGGACAGGGGGGGCAGATACGCAGTATTTT; cdr3_aa: CASSSWTGGADTQYF
d_call: NA; clone_size: NA; j_call: TRBJ1-1; v_call: TRBV6-5; cdr3_nt: TGTGCCAGCAGGGGCATGCGGCAGACTGAAGCTTTCTTT; cdr3_aa: CASRGMRQTEAFF
d_call: TRBD1; clone_size: NA; j_call: TRBJ1-1; v_call: TRBV14; cdr3_nt: TGTGCCAGCAGCCAAGGGACAGGGATATGGACTGAAGCTTTCTTT; cdr3_aa: CASSQGTGIWTEAFF
d_call: NA; clone_size: NA; j_call: TRBJ2-1; v_call: TRBV5-6; cdr3_nt: TGTGCCAGCAGCTTCCGGGACGGCGCCTACAATGAGCAGTTCTTC; cdr3_aa: CASSFRDGAYNEQFF
d_call: TRBD2; clone_size: NA; j_call: TRBJ2-7; v_call: TRBV9; cdr3_nt: TGTGCCAGCAGCGCCGACGGGACTAGCGGGCCTATAAGGAGCTCCTACGAGCAGTACTTC; cdr3_aa: CASSADGTSGPIRSSYEQYF
d_call: TRBD1; clone_size: once; j_call: TRBJ2-1; v_call: TRBV29-1; cdr3_nt: TGCAGCGTCACCCTGCGGGGACAGGGGGCTTTGGATGAGCAGTTCTTC; cdr3_aa: CSVTLRGQGALDEQFF
d_call: NA; clone_size: NA; j_call: TRBJ2-1; v_call: TRBV6-6; cdr3_nt: TGTGCCAGCAGTTACGGTAAAGCCTACAATGAGCAGTTCTTC; cdr3_aa: CASSYGKAYNEQFF
d_call: NA; clone_size: NA; j_call: TRBJ1-2; v_call: TRBV6-5; cdr3_nt: TGTGCCAGCATCCCCGCGGGACGGGCGAACTATGGCTACACCTTC; cdr3_aa: CASIPAGRANYGYTF
d_call: NA; clone_size: NA; j_call: TRBJ2-5; v_call: TRBV6-5; cdr3_nt: TGTGCCAGCAGTTACGGGTCAGGAAATCAAGAGACCCAGTACTTC; cdr3_aa: CASSYGSGNQETQYF
d_call: NA; clone_size: NA; j_call: TRBJ2-2; v_call: TRBV7-3; cdr3_nt: TGTGCCAGCAGCCCACCTAGCGCGGGCACCGGGGAGCTGTTTTTT; cdr3_aa: CASSPPSAGTGELFF
d_call: NA; clone_size: NA; j_call: TRBJ2-7; v_call: TRBV7-8; cdr3_nt: TGTGCCAGCAGCTTAGTGCCAGTGGGCTACGAGCAGTACTTC; cdr3_aa: CASSLVPVGYEQYF
d_call: NA; clone_size: NA; j_call: TRBJ1-1; v_call: TRBV5-1; cdr3_nt: TGCGCCAGCAGCTCCCCCGGCATGGACACTGAAGCTTTCTTT; cdr3_aa: CASSSPGMDTEAFF
d_call: NA; clone_size: NA; j_call: TRBJ2-2; v_call: TRBV6-6; cdr3_nt: TGTGCCAGCAGTTACCTCGGGGGGAACACCGGGGAGCTGTTTTTT; cdr3_aa: CASSYLGGNTGELFF
d_call: TRBD1; clone_size: few; j_call: TRBJ2-7; v_call: TRBV29-1; cdr3_nt: TGCAGCGTTGAAGTTGGAAACAGGGGCCGATCCCGCTCCTACGAGCAGTACTTC; cdr3_aa: CSVEVGNRGRSRSYEQYF
d_call: NA; clone_size: NA; j_call: TRBJ2-5; v_call: TRBV7-8; cdr3_nt: TGTGCCAGCAGCTTAGGTGGGTTGTCAGAGACCCAGTACTTC; cdr3_aa: CASSLGGLSETQYF
d_call: NA; clone_size: few; j_call: TRBJ1-3; v_call: TRBV27; cdr3_nt: TGTGCCAGCAGTTTATCGCCCACTTCCGTCTCTGGAAACACCATATATTTT; cdr3_aa: CASSLSPTSVSGNTIYF
d_call: TRBD2; clone_size: once; j_call: TRBJ2-3; v_call: TRBV6-6; cdr3_nt: TGTGCCAGCAGCCTTCGGGGGGGGGCAGATACGCAGTATTTT; cdr3_aa: CASSLRGGADTQYF
d_call: TRBD1; clone_size: few; j_call: TRBJ1-6; v_call: TRBV27; cdr3_nt: TGTGCCAGCAGTTCAGGGGGCCTTAATTCACCCCTCCACTTT; cdr3_aa: CASSSGGLNSPLHF
d_call: TRBD1; clone_size: NA; j_call: TRBJ1-5; v_call: TRBV19; cdr3_nt: TGTGCCAGTAGTAAGACAGGGGTTGGGCAGCCCCAGCATTTT; cdr3_aa: CASSKTGVGQPQHF
d_call: NA; clone_size: NA; j_call: TRBJ1-1; v_call: TRBV10-3; cdr3_nt: TGTGCCATCAGTGAGGTGGACTCCGTTCCGAGTGGCACTGAAGCTTTCTTT; cdr3_aa: CAISEVDSVPSGTEAFF
d_call: TRBD1; clone_size: NA; j_call: TRBJ2-1; v_call: TRBV7-3; cdr3_nt: TGTGCCAGCAGCTTGTATAGGACAGGGCCCAATGAGCAGTTCTTC; cdr3_aa: CASSLYRTGPNEQFF
d_call: NA; clone_size: NA; j_call: TRBJ2-1; v_call: TRBV11-1; cdr3_nt: TGTGCCAGCAGCTTAGCGCCGGCGGCACGGGAGCAGTTCTTC; cdr3_aa: CASSLAPAAREQFF
d_call: TRBD1; clone_size: few; j_call: TRBJ2-7; v_call: TRBV28; cdr3_nt: TGTGCCAGCAGTTTCAGGGGGCGATCCTACGAGCAGTACTTC; cdr3_aa: CASSFRGRSYEQYF
d_call: NA; clone_size: few; j_call: TRBJ2-1; v_call: TRBV4-1; cdr3_nt: TGCGCCAGCAGCCAAACGGCCGAGCAGTTCTTC; cdr3_aa: CASSQTAEQFF
d_call: NA; clone_size: NA; j_call: TRBJ2-7; v_call: TRBV21-1; cdr3_nt: TGTGCCAGCAGCGCGGACAGGGGTTCCTACGAGCAGTACTTC; cdr3_aa: CASSADRGSYEQYF
d_call: NA; clone_size: NA; j_call: TRBJ2-5; v_call: TRBV5-6; cdr3_nt: TGTGCCAGCAGCCCAATGGGGCAGAACCAAGAGACCCAGTACTTC; cdr3_aa: CASSPMGQNQETQYF
d_call: TRBD2; clone_size: NA; j_call: TRBJ2-5; v_call: TRBV9; cdr3_nt: TGTGCCAGCAGCCCGGGGACTAGCGGGATCCAAGAGACCCAGTACTTC; cdr3_aa: CASSPGTSGIQETQYF
d_call: NA; clone_size: NA; j_call: TRBJ1-1; v_call: TRBV6-5; cdr3_nt: TGTGCCAGCAGTTACTCGATTCAGGGAGCGAACACTGAAGCTTTCTTT; cdr3_aa: CASSYSIQGANTEAFF
d_call: NA; clone_size: few; j_call: TRBJ2-3; v_call: TRBV5-1; cdr3_nt: TGCGCCAGCAGCTTGGGACGGGACGCCACAGATACGCAGTATTTT; cdr3_aa: CASSLGRDATDTQYF
d_call: NA; clone_size: NA; j_call: TRBJ2-1; v_call: TRBV4-1; cdr3_nt: TGCGCCAGCAGCCAAGATGGCGCCCGCAATGAGCAGTTCTTC; cdr3_aa: CASSQDGARNEQFF
d_call: TRBD2; clone_size: NA; j_call: TRBJ2-1; v_call: TRBV19; cdr3_nt: TGTGCCAGTACCGGGACTAGAGGATATGAGCAGTTCTTC; cdr3_aa: CASTGTRGYEQFF
d_call: NA; clone_size: NA; j_call: TRBJ2-7; v_call: TRBV27; cdr3_nt: TGTGCCAGCAGTTTTAACTACGAGCAGTACTTC; cdr3_aa: CASSFNYEQYF
d_call: NA; clone_size: few; j_call: TRBJ2-7; v_call: TRBV7-2; cdr3_nt: TGTGCCAGCATGGGGGGGGCATCCTACGAGCAGTACTTC; cdr3_aa: CASMGGASYEQYF
d_call: NA; clone_size: NA; j_call: TRBJ2-1; v_call: TRBV5-1; cdr3_nt: TGCGCCAGCAGCTTGGCCGCGGTAAAGGATGAGCAGTTCTTC; cdr3_aa: CASSLAAVKDEQFF
d_call: NA; clone_size: few; j_call: TRBJ2-6; v_call: TRBV28; cdr3_nt: TGTGCCAGCAGTTTCCCTTCCGGGCCCGGGGCCAACGTCCTGACTTTC; cdr3_aa: CASSFPSGPGANVLTF
d_call: TRBD1; clone_size: NA; j_call: TRBJ2-7; v_call: TRBV28; cdr3_nt: TGTGCCAGCAGTCCTTTACAGGGGGATGCCTACGAGCAGTACTTC; cdr3_aa: CASSPLQGDAYEQYF